This section outlines one TCR beta chain sequence together with its context. The data stem from a study of CD8+CD57+ T cells in acquired aplastic anemia. V dropped 3 bases and J dropped 4 bases, with 9 bases sitting between them. The CDR3 is 13 amino acids. CDR1 and CDR2 (germline): KGHSH, LQKENI. According to the study, genomic DNA was the template for TCR beta VDJ and CDR3 profiling. TCRdb redid the calling of the reads with MiXCR, one entry per CDR3 protein. Among about 190,000 distinct CDR3 sequences, roughly 56% were seen once, and the ten largest hold approximately 15%. The chain has TRBV18 and TRBJ1-2, with D possibly matching TRBD1 (5 bases). The sequence was collected from a human donor in good health, serving as a control. The sequencing input was sorted CD4+, CD8+, or CD8+CD57+ T cells (not recorded which) from PBMCs. Written as DNA, the CDR3 is TGTGCCAGCTCACCTCAAAGGGGCTATGGCTACACCTTC. This gives the protein CASSPQRGYGYTF.